The 16 T cell receptor beta chains presented below share a single source sample, sequenced in a study of shared clonotypes between healthy human individuals. Clones were read by immunoSEQ multiplex PCR, and TCRdb kept only the in-frame ones, dropping some. The table records about 2 million clones, 85% to 95% of them present only once. Sequencing input: naive CD4+ T cells sorted from blood. The subset: CD45RA+ positively selected. Every receptor here comes from a man younger than 35 in good health.

This sequence joins TRBV5-4 and TRBJ2-7, with 8 bases aligning to TRBD1. Germline V gene data show CDR1 as SGHNT and CDR2 as YYREEE (reference sequence). The CDR3 length is 16 residues. The V gene end was trimmed by 0 bases and the J gene end by 4 bases; junction bases not matched to a gene: 9. The CDR3 spells CASSLGAGGALYEQYF. The DNA for the CDR3 is TGTGCCAGCAGCTTGGGGGCAGGGGGCGCCTTATACGAGCAGTACTTC.

The chain has TRBV5-1 and TRBJ2-3; D call uncertain. V lost 0 bases, J lost 0 bases, and 14 bases lay in between. The CDR3 is 17 residues long. The germline V gene encodes CDR1 SGHRS and CDR2 YFSETQ. CDR3 coding DNA: TGCGCCAGCAGCTTGGCCGTCGTGCTAGGGAGCACAGATACGCAGTATTTT. Translating it yields CASSLAVVLGSTDTQYF.

The genes are TRBV6-1 and TRBJ2-5; the match to TRBD2 covers 11 bases. This CDR3 region has 14 residues. The J segment lost 4 bases and the V segment lost 6 bases, leaving 4 bases of the junction unmatched. Germline lookup yields CDR1 MNHNS and CDR2 SASEGT. The DNA for the CDR3 is TGTGCCAGCAGATCTAGCGGGAGGCCAGAGACCCAGTACTTC. Protein sequence: CASRSSGRPETQYF.

V usage is TRBV15 and J usage is TRBJ2-1; D is ambiguous. The CDR3 extends over 11 amino acids. V was trimmed by 2 bases and J by 8 bases, leaving 4 bases between them. Germline-derived CDR1 and CDR2 are LNHNV and YYDKDF (reference sequence). CDR3 sequence (DNA): TGTGCCACCAGCAGAACCGATGAGCAGTTCTTC. Protein: CATSRTDEQFF. Combining the CDR3 with reference TRBV15 and TRBJ2-1 gives the whole variable domain DAMVIQNPRYQVTQFGKPVTLSCSQTLNHNVMYWYQQKSSQAPKLLFHYYDKDFNNEADTPDNFQSRRPNTSFCFLDIRSPGLGDTAMYLCATSRTDEQFFGPGTRLTVL.

This clone was recorded only once. This chain joins TRBV19 and TRBJ2-7, with TRBD2 matching 9 bases. The V and J ends lost 1 base and 2 bases, in that order; junction bases with no gene match: 6. Germline CDR1 and CDR2: LNHDA and SQIVND (reference sequence). The CDR3 has 16 amino acids. CDR3 nucleotides: TGTGCCAGTAGTATAGCATCAGCGGGAGGCACCTACGAGCAGTACTTC. Translating it yields CASSIASAGGTYEQYF.

This chain joins TRBV27 and TRBJ2-1; TRBD2 matches 8 bases. Germline values: CDR1 MNHEY, CDR2 SMNVEV (reference sequence). After removal of 6 bases from V and 3 bases from J, the junction contained 4 bases not matched to a gene. The CDR3 extends over 14 amino acids. This chain's CDR3 is CASSSGSYYNEQFF. CDR3 in DNA: TGTGCCAGCAGCAGCGGGAGCTACTACAATGAGCAGTTCTTC.

V and J are TRBV2 and TRBJ2-3; no reliable D call. CDR1 is SNHLY and CDR2 is FYNNEI in the germline V gene. CDR3 length: 13 amino acids. Trimming removed 4 bases from V and 5 bases from J, with 10 bases in between. The CDR3 sequence is CASSVSSRDTQYF. CDR3 DNA: TGTGCCAGCAGTGTATCCTCCAGAGATACGCAGTATTTT.

The V call is TRBV27, the J call TRBJ2-6, with D tentatively TRBD2 (6 bases). V was shortened by 6 bases and J by 0 bases, with 12 bases between the two germline ends. This CDR3 contains 16 residues. Germline V gene data show CDR1 as MNHEY and CDR2 as SMNVEV (reference sequence). The CDR3 reads CASSTYGGSGANVLTF. CDR3 nucleotide sequence: TGTGCCAGCAGCACATACGGGGGCTCTGGGGCCAACGTCCTGACTTTC. The variable domain in full, completed from reference TRBV27 and TRBJ2-6, reads EAQVTQNPRYLITVTGKKLTVTCSQNMNHEYMSWYRQDPGLGLRQIYYSMNVEVTDKGDVPEGYKVSRKEKRNFPLILESPSPNQTSLYFCASSTYGGSGANVLTFGAGSRLTVL.

The chain carries TRBV7-8 and TRBJ2-3; TRBD2 agrees at 8 bases. Trimming removed 5 bases from V and 3 bases from J; junction bases left unmatched: 7. The V gene's germline CDR1 is SGHVS and CDR2 FQNEAQ. The CDR3 is 15 amino acids. The CDR3 loop is CASSAGTSLTDTQYF. The CDR3 region has the DNA TGTGCCAGCAGCGCGGGGACTAGTTTGACAGATACGCAGTATTTT.

V gene TRBV15 combines with J gene TRBJ1-1; D is unclear. The CDR3 extends over 15 amino acids. Germline loops: CDR1 LNHNV, CDR2 YYDKDF (reference sequence). Trimming took 1 base from V and 4 from J, leaving 13 bases between them. The CDR3 DNA is TGTGCCACCAGCAGAGTCTCGTTATGGGGCACTGAAGCTTTCTTT. Protein: CATSRVSLWGTEAFF.

The genes are TRBV7-6 and TRBJ2-5; D unresolved. Looked up from germline, CDR1 is SGHVS and CDR2 is FNYEAQ. This CDR3 spans 13 amino acids. Between the trimmed V and J ends, which lost 4 bases and 2 bases, there was a span of 8 bases. The CDR3 reads CASSWLGQETQYF. CDR3 DNA sequence: TGTGCCAGCAGCTGGTTAGGGCAAGAGACCCAGTACTTC.

As for this clone: As the CDR3 is not closed by the conserved phenylalanine or tryptophan, this likely results from a read error. This chain links TRBV5-6 with TRBJ2-7; D might be TRBD2 (6 bases). The germline V gene encodes CDR1 SGHDT and CDR2 YYEEEE. Trimming removed 7 bases from V and 4 bases from J, with 30 bases in between. CDR3 length equals 18 residues. The CDR3 DNA reads TGTGCCAGCGGTCTGCGGGGACCAGCGGATCTGAAAGGGTACGAGCAGTACCTC. Translation: CASGLRGPADLKGYEQYL.

The rearrangement links TRBV7-9 to TRBJ2-5; D is ambiguous. The germline V gene has CDR1 SEHNR and CDR2 FQNEAQ (reference sequence). V lost 6 bases and J 0 bases, leaving 14 bases between the germline ends. The CDR3 has 15 residues. CDR3 amino acids: CASSPNFQYQETQYF. The CDR3 DNA follows: TGTGCCAGCAGTCCGAATTTCCAGTACCAAGAGACCCAGTACTTC.

The chain combines TRBV7-9 with TRBJ2-7; 13 bases map to TRBD2. Germline V gene sequence: CDR1 SEHNR, CDR2 FQNEAQ (reference sequence). Germline trimming cut 4 bases from V and 2 bases from J; bases unmatched to any gene: 5. The CDR3 contains 16 residues. The CDR3, as DNA: TGTGCCAGCAGCTACGGACTAGCGGGAGACGCCTACGAGCAGTACTTC. Translating it yields CASSYGLAGDAYEQYF.

The chain recombines TRBV18 with TRBJ2-1; 8 bases are shared with TRBD1. Trimming at V came to 4 bases and at J to 8 bases, leaving 7 bases not matched to a gene. Germline values: CDR1 KGHSH, CDR2 LQKENI. The CDR3 is 14 amino acids. The CDR3 coding sequence is TGTGCCAGCTCACTTTCTGGACAGGGTGATGAGCAGTTCTTC. Its translation is CASSLSGQGDEQFF.

The chain has TRBV27 and TRBJ2-2; 10 bases are shared with TRBD1. CDR3 length: 14 amino acids. V shed 6 bases and J 6 bases; nucleotides not matched to a gene: 4. Germline V gene lookup returns CDR1 MNHEY and CDR2 SMNVEV (reference sequence). The CDR3 loop is CASRPGQGSGELFF. In DNA form, the CDR3 reads TGTGCCAGCAGGCCGGGACAGGGGTCCGGGGAGCTGTTTTTT.